These 10 T cell receptor beta chains originate from one sample sequenced in a study of T cells in Graves' hyperthyroidism and ophthalmopathy. RNA transcripts served as the template for amplifying TCR beta CDR3 regions. HTBI primers were employed in a first-round RT-PCR of the TCR CDR3. TCRdb called the multiplex PCR reads again in MiXCR, with one record for every CDR3 protein. The sample shows fewer than 650,000 distinct CDR3 sequences, about 14% of them seen only once. Sequenced material: blood. All receptors derive from a woman aged 18 to 35 with Graves' ophthalmopathy.

The chain couples TRBV7-9 to TRBJ2-5; 8 nucleotides agree with TRBD2. CDR1 is SEHNR and CDR2 is FQNEAQ in the germline V gene (reference sequence). This CDR3 is 15 amino acids long. Unmatched junction bases numbered 6, after V lost 6 bases and J lost 0 bases. CDR3 in DNA: TGTGCCAGCAGTGACAGCGGGAGAAACCAAGAGACCCAGTACTTC. It encodes CASSDSGRNQETQYF.

The V call is TRBV4-2, the J call TRBJ2-7; TRBD1 aligns across 11 bases. This CDR3 is built from 18 residues. The junction had 12 bases not matched to a gene; V was cut back by 1 base and J by 4 bases. Germline CDR1 is LGHNA and CDR2 is YNFKEQ. This chain's CDR3 is CASSQGTPGQGVEYEQYF. DNA for the CDR3: TGTGCCAGCAGCCAAGGGACCCCGGGACAGGGGGTTGAGTACGAGCAGTACTTC.

This clonotype was observed a few times. The V and J genes are TRBV4-3 and TRBJ2-1, with a possible D match to TRBD2 (5 bases). V was trimmed by 3 bases and J by 6 bases, leaving 15 bases between them. The CDR3 consists of 15 residues. Germline V gives CDR1 LGHNA, CDR2 YSLEER. This chain's CDR3 is CASSQRALSVNEQFF. The CDR3 bases are TGCGCCAGCAGCCAGAGGGCCCTAAGCGTCAATGAGCAGTTCTTC.

This chain links TRBV6-2 or TRBV6-3 with TRBJ2-1; 9 positions agree with TRBD2. The CDR3 is 16 residues long. V shed 0 bases, J shed 7 bases, and the junction held 7 bases outside the gene matches. Germline V gives CDR1 MNHEY, CDR2 SVGEGT. CDR3 region: CASSYSPGLADNEQFF. The CDR3 DNA reads as TGTGCCAGCAGTTACTCCCCGGGACTAGCCGATAATGAGCAGTTCTTC.

This clonotype was seen ten or more times. The CDR3: CSESGDLEWEAFF. As DNA, the CDR3 is TGCAGTGAATCAGGGGATCTAGAATGGGAAGCTTTCTTT. The rearrangement uses TRBV20-1 and TRBJ1-1; a possible D gene is TRBD1 (6 bases). Germline CDR1 DFQATT, CDR2 SNEGSKA (reference sequence). Trimming took off 7 bases at V and 8 bases at J, with 20 bases between the two ends. This CDR3 has 13 residues.

This clonotype was counted many times. The V gene is TRBV15, the J gene TRBJ2-7; D is undetermined. CDR3 length equals 14 residues. Looked up from germline, CDR1 is LNHNV and CDR2 is YYDKDF (reference sequence). Trimming stripped 1 base from V and 3 bases from J, with 10 bases between. CDR3 nucleotide sequence: TGTGCCACCAGCAGAGCTTATGCGCGCTACGAGCAGTACTTC. The encoded protein is CATSRAYARYEQYF.

This clonotype has just a few counts. J is TRBJ1-1 and V is TRBV5-1; D not certain. V was shortened by 2 bases and J by 3 bases, with 14 bases between the two germline ends. CDR1 and CDR2 from the germline V gene are SGHRS and YFSETQ. The CDR3 has 15 amino acids. The CDR3, as DNA: TGCGCCAGCAGCTTAGTCCGCCCCATGCACACTGAAGCTTTCTTT. Protein: CASSLVRPMHTEAFF.

This clonotype was seen many times. This chain links TRBV2 with TRBJ1-5; D uncertain. CDR3 length: 12 amino acids. CDR1 is SNHLY and CDR2 is FYNNEI in the germline V gene. V lost 10 bases to trimming and J lost 0 bases, with 7 bases between them. The CDR3 coding sequence is TGTGCCACCTCCTATAGCAATCAGCCCCAGCATTTT. Amino acid sequence: CATSYSNQPQHF.

The sample holds many counts of this clonotype. This chain's CDR3 is CASSFENRGYEQFF. The DNA for the CDR3 is TGTGCCAGCAGTTTCGAGAACAGGGGATATGAGCAGTTCTTC. This chain connects TRBV12-3 or TRBV12-4 to TRBJ2-1; 7 bases fit TRBD1. V lost 3 bases to trimming and J lost 8 bases; unmatched junction nucleotides: 7. The CDR3 has 14 residues.

This clonotype was seen at least ten times. The chain uses TRBV30 and TRBJ2-5, with D tentatively TRBD2 (6 bases). The CDR3 is 14 residues long. Germline lookup yields CDR1 GTSNPN and CDR2 SVGIG (reference sequence). V gave up 4 bases and J gave up 3 bases, with 15 bases separating them. In DNA form, the CDR3 reads TGTGCCTGGAACTTTGGAGTAGCGGAAGAGACCCAGTACTTC. It yields the protein CAWNFGVAEETQYF.